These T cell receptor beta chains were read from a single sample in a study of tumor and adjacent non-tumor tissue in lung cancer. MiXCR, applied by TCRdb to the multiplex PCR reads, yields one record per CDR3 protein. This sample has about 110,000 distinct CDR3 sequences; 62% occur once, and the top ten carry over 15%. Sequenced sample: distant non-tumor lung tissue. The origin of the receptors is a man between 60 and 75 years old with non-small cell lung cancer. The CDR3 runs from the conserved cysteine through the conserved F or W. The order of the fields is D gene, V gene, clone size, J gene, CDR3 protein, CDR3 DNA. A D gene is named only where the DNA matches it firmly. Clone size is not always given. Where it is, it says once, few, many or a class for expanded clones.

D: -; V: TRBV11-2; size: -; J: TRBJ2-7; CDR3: CASSKTRFSYKQYF; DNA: TGTGCCAGCAGCAAAACCCGTTTTTCCTACAAGCAGTACTTC
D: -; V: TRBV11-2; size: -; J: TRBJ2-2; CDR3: CASSSGLARVTNTGELFF; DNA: TGTGCCAGCAGCTCGGGATTAGCGAGAGTGACGAACACCGGGGAGCTGTTTTTT
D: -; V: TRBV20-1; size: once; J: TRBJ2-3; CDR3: CSACVAGSTDTQYF; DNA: TGCAGTGCGTGTGTGGCGGGCAGCACAGATACGCAGTATTTT
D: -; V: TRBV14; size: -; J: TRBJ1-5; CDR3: CASSREGLQGQYSNQPQHF; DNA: TGTGCCAGCAGCAGAGAAGGGCTCCAGGGGCAATATAGCAATCAGCCCCAGCATTTT
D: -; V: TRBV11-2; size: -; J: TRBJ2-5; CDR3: CDSTRVLGPEIQYF; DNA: TGTGACAGCACCCGTGTACTCGGTCCCGAGATCCAGTATTTC
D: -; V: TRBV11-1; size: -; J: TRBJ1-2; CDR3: CASSFNFLGDGYTF; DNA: TGTGCCAGCAGCTTCAACTTTCTGGGTGATGGTTACACCTTC
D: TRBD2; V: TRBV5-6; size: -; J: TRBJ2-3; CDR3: CASSHTSGRASDAQYF; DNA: TGTGCCAGCAGCCATACTAGCGGGAGGGCGAGTGATGCGCAGTATTTT
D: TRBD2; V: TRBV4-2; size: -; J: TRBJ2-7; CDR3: CASSQLGAGVLKYEQYF; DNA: TGTGCCAGCAGCCAACTTGGAGCGGGAGTGCTGAAGTACGAGCAGTACTTC
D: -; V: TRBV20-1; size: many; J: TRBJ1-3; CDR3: CSASSGNTIYF; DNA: TGCAGTGCTAGTTCTGGAAACACCATATATTTT
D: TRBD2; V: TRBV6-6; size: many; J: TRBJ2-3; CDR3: CASRPSGLTDTQYF; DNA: TGTGCCAGCAGACCTAGCGGGCTCACAGATACGCAGTATTTT
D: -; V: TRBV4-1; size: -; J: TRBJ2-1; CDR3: CASRQVDFRTYNEQFF; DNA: TGCGCCAGCCGCCAAGTGGACTTCCGCACCTACAATGAGCAGTTCTTT
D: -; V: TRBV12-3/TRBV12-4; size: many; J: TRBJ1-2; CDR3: CASGDPIYGYTF; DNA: TGTGCCAGCGGCGATCCTATCTATGGCTACACCTTC
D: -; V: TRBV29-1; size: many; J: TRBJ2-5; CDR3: CSAKPYLQTGQETQYF; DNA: TGCAGCGCCAAGCCCTACCTCCAGACAGGTCAAGAGACCCAGTACTTC
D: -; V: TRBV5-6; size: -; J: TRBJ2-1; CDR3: CASSTSGTENYNEQFF; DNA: TGTGCCAGCAGCACGTCCGGGACGGAAAACTACAATGAGCAGTTCTTC
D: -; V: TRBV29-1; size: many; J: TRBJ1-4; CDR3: CSVDENEKLFF; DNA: TGCAGCGTTGATGAGAATGAAAAACTGTTTTTT
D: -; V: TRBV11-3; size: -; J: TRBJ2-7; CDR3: CASRRARGSSYEQHF; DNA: TGTGCCAGTAGGAGGGCTAGAGGGAGCTCCTATGAGCAGCACTTC
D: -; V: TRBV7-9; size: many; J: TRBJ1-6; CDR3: CASRSGSLGDSPLHF; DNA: TGTGCCAGCAGGTCCGGGAGCCTGGGTGATTCACCCCTCCACTTT
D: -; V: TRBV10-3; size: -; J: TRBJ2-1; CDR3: CAISADNEQFF; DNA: TGTGCCATCAGTGCCGACAATGAGCAGTTCTTC
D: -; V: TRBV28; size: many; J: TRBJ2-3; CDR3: CASSFRTTTDTQYF; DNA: TGTGCCAGCAGTTTTAGAACTACCACAGATACGCAGTATTTT
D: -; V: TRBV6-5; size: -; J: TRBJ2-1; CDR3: CASSYYDATGVTETQFF; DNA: TGTGCCAGCAGTTACTACGATGCAACGGGAGTAACGGAGACCCAGTTCTTC
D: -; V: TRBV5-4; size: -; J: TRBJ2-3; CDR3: CASRPDRPPDTQYF; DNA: TGTGCCAGTAGACCTGACAGGCCACCAGATACGCAGTATTTT
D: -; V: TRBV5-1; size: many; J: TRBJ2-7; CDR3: CASSLDGDYEQYF; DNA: TGCGCCAGCAGCTTGGATGGGGACTACGAGCAGTACTTC
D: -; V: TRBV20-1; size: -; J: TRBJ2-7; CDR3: CSVRLANSYEQYF; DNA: TGCAGTGTCAGATTGGCTAACTCCTACGAGCAGTACTTC
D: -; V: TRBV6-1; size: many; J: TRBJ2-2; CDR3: CASSEAARTNTGELFF; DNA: TGTGCCAGCAGTGAAGCTGCCAGAACGAACACCGGGGAGCTGTTTTTT
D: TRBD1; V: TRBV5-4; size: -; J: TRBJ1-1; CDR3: CASITYVREGALSTEAFF; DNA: TGTGCCAGCATCACCTACGTAAGAGAGGGGGCTCTTAGCACTGAAGCTTTCTTT
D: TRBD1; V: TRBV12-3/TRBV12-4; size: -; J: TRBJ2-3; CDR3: CASRKWTGGDTQYF; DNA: TGTGCCAGCAGGAAATGGACAGGGGGGGATACGCAGTATTTT
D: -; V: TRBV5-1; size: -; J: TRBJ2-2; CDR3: CASKFNTGELFF; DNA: TGCGCCAGCAAATTTAACACCGGGGAGCTGTTTTTT
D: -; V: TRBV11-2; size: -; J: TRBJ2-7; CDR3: CASRLDGAKSEQYF; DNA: TGTGCCAGCCGCTTAGATGGGGCCAAATCCGAGCAGTACTTC
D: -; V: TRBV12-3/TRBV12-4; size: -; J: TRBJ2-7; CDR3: CASRGSDSYEQYF; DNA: TGTGCCAGCAGAGGGTCAGACTCCTACGAGCAGTATTTC
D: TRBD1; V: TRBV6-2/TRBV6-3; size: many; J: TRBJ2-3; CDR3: CASSLPGTGGDTQYF; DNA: TGTGCCAGCAGCCTCCCCGGGACAGGCGGGGATACGCAGTATTTT
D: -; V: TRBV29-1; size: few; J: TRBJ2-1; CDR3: CSVEEWGSYNERFF; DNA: TGCAGCGTTGAGGAATGGGGCTCCTACAATGAGCGGTTCTTC
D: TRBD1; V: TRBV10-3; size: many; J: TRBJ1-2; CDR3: CAISPGQGARNYGYTF; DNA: TGTGCCATCAGTCCGGGACAGGGGGCGCGAAACTATGGCTACACCTTC
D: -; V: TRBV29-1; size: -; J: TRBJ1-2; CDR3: CSVDGAQRVGYGYTF; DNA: TGCAGCGTTGATGGAGCACAGAGAGTAGGCTATGGCTACACCTTC
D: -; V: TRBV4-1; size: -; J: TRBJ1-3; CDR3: CPSSQPSEVGNTIYF; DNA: TGCCCCAGTAGCCAACCCTCAGAGGTTGGAAACACCATATATTTT
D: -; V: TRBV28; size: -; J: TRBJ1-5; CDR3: CASRGSGTWNNQPKHF; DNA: TGTGCCAGCAGGGGGAGCGGGACATGGAACAATCAGCCCAAGCATTTT
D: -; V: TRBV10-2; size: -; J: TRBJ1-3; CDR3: CANSAQGVGNTIYF; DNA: TGCGCCAACAGTGCCCAGGGTGTTGGAAACACCATATATTTT
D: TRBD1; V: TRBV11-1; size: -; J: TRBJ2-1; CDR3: CASSLRDRVNEQFF; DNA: TGTGCCAGCAGCCTCCGGGACAGAGTGAATGAGCAGTTCTTC
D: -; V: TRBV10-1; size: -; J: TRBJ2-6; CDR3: CASSEPNPLGPGANILTF; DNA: TGCGCCAGCAGTGAGCCCAACCCCCTGGGCCCTGGGGCCAACATCCTGACTTTC
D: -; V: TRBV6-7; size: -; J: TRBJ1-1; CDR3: CSSSYSIGGWNTEAFF; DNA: TGTAGCAGCAGTTACTCGATAGGGGGTTGGAACACTGAAGCTTTCTTT
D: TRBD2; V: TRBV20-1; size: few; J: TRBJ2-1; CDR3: CSAKTPGLAYNEQFF; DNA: TGCAGTGCAAAGACGCCGGGACTAGCTTACAATGAGCAGTTCTTC
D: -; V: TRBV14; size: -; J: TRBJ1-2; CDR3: CVSSQDSGGATGYTF; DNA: TGTGTCAGCAGTCAAGATTCGGGAGGGGCAACTGGCTACACCTTC
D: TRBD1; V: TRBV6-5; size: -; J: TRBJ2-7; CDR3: CASKRDRDPSYGQNF; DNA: TGTGCCAGCAAAAGGGACAGGGATCCCTCCTACGGGCAGAACTTC
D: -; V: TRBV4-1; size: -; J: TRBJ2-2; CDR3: CASSTHLRGENTGELFF; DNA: TGCGCCAGCTCTACCCACTTAAGGGGGGAGAACACCGGGGAGCTGTTTTTC
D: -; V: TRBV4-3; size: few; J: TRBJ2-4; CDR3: CANSSNRGGIQYF; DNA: TGTGCCAACAGCTCAAACAGGGGAGGGATTCAGTACTTC